These 18 T cell receptor beta chains originate from one sample sequenced in a study of TIL therapy for anti-PD-1-resistant metastatic lung cancer. This was the immunoSEQ v3 assay. Sequenced by immunoSEQ multiplex PCR; TCRdb stores in-frame clones only, minus some. Of about 60,000 clones listed, 69% are singletons. Time point denoted: pre-treatment sample, taken before nivolumab and TIL therapy. The sample consisted of blood, taken at baseline. Receptor source: a person between 25 and 79 years old with non-small cell lung cancer.

V and J are TRBV5-1 and TRBJ1-4; 9 bases map to TRBD1. This CDR3 is 14 amino acids long. V gave up 4 bases and J gave up 6 bases; unmatched junction bases: 4. Germline assignment: CDR1 SGHRS and CDR2 YFSETQ. CDR3 in amino acids: CASSPTGGDEKLFF. The CDR3 region has the DNA TGCGCCAGCAGCCCGACAGGGGGTGATGAAAAACTGTTTTTT. The variable domain in full, completed from reference TRBV5-1 and TRBJ1-4, reads KAGVTQTPRYLIKTRGQQVTLSCSPISGHRSVSWYQQTPGQGLQFLFEYFSETQRNKGNFPGRFSGRQFSNSRSEMNVSTLELGDSALYLCASSPTGGDEKLFFGSGTQLSVL.

The chain uses TRBV14 and TRBJ1-6, with D unclear. Germline V gene data show CDR1 as SGHDN and CDR2 as FVKESK. CDR3 length equals 16 residues. V lost 0 bases and J 1 base, leaving 7 bases between the germline ends. CDR3 in DNA: TGTGCCAGCAGCCAAGATTGGAGTTCCTATAATTCACCCCTCCACTTT. This translates into CASSQDWSSYNSPLHF.

CDR3: CASSLAGTGQEKLFF. CDR3 nucleotide sequence: TGCGCCAGCAGCTTGGCTGGGACAGGTCAAGAAAAACTGTTTTTT. The chain recombines TRBV5-1 with TRBJ1-4; 8 bases line up with TRBD1. The CDR3 has 15 amino acids. Germline V gene data show CDR1 as SGHRS and CDR2 as YFSETQ. The ends lost 0 bases at V and 8 bases at J; junction bases unmatched: 6.

Regarding this clone: This same CDR3 is encoded by further DNA sequences in the sample. The CDR3 sequence: CASSFDSQETQYF. In DNA form, the CDR3 reads TGCGCCAGCAGCTTCGACAGCCAAGAGACCCAGTACTTC. V usage is TRBV5-1 and J usage is TRBJ2-5, with D possibly matching TRBD1 (5 bases). Germline V gives CDR1 SGHRS, CDR2 YFSETQ. The V end lost 2 bases, the J end lost 1 base, and 6 bases lay between the germline ends. This CDR3 has 13 amino acids.

The V and J genes are TRBV7-2 and TRBJ2-5; TRBD2 matches 8 bases. The CDR3 is 17 residues long. Germline CDR1 is SGHTA and CDR2 is FQGNSA. Trimming at V came to 2 bases and at J to 5 bases, leaving 13 bases not matched to a gene. The CDR3 here is CASSLLRSSGGEETQYF. In nucleotides, the CDR3 is TGTGCCAGCAGCTTACTTCGTTCCAGCGGGGGAGAGGAGACCCAGTACTTC.

The genes are TRBV7-3 and TRBJ2-1, with D tentatively TRBD1 (6 bases). Trimming took off 2 bases at V and 3 bases at J, with 11 bases between the two ends. Looked up from germline, CDR1 is SGHTA and CDR2 is FQGTGA. This CDR3 has 15 amino acids. Written as DNA, the CDR3 is TGTGCCAGCAGCTTATCAGGGGCTGTCTACAATGAGCAGTTCTTC. This gives the protein CASSLSGAVYNEQFF.

The rearrangement links TRBV5-1 to TRBJ2-6; a possible D gene is TRBD1 (7 bases). The CDR3 covers 17 residues. The V end lost 2 bases, the J end lost 2 bases, and 14 bases lay between the germline ends. The germline V gene has CDR1 SGHRS and CDR2 YFSETQ. The CDR3 DNA reads as TGCGCCAGCAGCTTCCAAGGGGGGACAGCTGGGGCCAACGTCCTGACTTTC. It is translated as CASSFQGGTAGANVLTF.

The genes are TRBV19 and TRBJ2-1, with 9 nucleotides matching TRBD2. The junction had 3 bases not matched to a gene; V was cut back by 5 bases and J by 4 bases. Germline values: CDR1 LNHDA, CDR2 SQIVND (reference sequence). This CDR3 contains 14 residues. CDR3 sequence reads: CASSEAGGYNEQFF. CDR3 nucleotides: TGTGCCAGTAGTGAGGCGGGAGGGTACAATGAGCAGTTCTTC.

This chain uses TRBV7-8 with TRBJ2-1; 7 positions match TRBD1. The CDR3 has 13 residues. The ends lost 3 bases at V and 4 bases at J; junction bases unmatched: 0. Germline assignment: CDR1 SGHVS and CDR2 FQNEAQ. The CDR3 region has the DNA TGTGCCAGCAGCTTGGGACAGTACAATGAGCAGTTCTTC. Its protein product is CASSLGQYNEQFF.

The CDR3 region is CASSGRLARTDTQYF. The CDR3 DNA follows: TGTGCCAGCAGTGGACGACTAGCGAGAACAGATACGCAGTATTTT. The chain is built from TRBV6-5 and TRBJ2-3; 8 nucleotides line up with TRBD2. Germline V lookup: CDR1 MNHEY, CDR2 SVGAGI. With 5 bases clipped from V and 3 bases from J, the junction kept 7 bases outside the gene matches. This CDR3 is 15 amino acids long.

This clone has just one count. The genes are TRBV5-4 and TRBJ1-1; no reliable D call. The V end was cut by 1 base, the J end by 7 bases, with 11 bases between. The CDR3 loop spans 13 amino acids. Germline CDR1 reads SGHNT; CDR2 reads YYREEE (reference sequence). CDR3 loop: CASSLPAGGEAFF. CDR3 DNA sequence: TGTGCCAGCAGCTTGCCGGCCGGAGGTGAAGCTTTCTTT.

The chain has TRBV5-1 and TRBJ2-3, with 11 bases identical to TRBD2. Germline CDR1 reads SGHRS; CDR2 reads YFSETQ. V lost 3 bases, J lost 4 bases, and 7 bases stayed unmatched. This CDR3 is 16 amino acids long. Written as DNA, the CDR3 is TGCGCCAGCAGCTCTCTAGCGGGGGGCGTGGCAGATACGCAGTATTTT. Amino acid sequence: CASSSLAGGVADTQYF. Using reference TRBV5-1 and TRBJ2-3 for the parts outside the CDR3, the full variable domain is KAGVTQTPRYLIKTRGQQVTLSCSPISGHRSVSWYQQTPGQGLQFLFEYFSETQRNKGNFPGRFSGRQFSNSRSEMNVSTLELGDSALYLCASSSLAGGVADTQYFGPGTRLTVL.

In DNA form, the CDR3 reads TGCGCCAGCAGCCTAGCCCCAGACAGGGGCTCTCATGGCTACACCTTC. This encodes CASSLAPDRGSHGYTF. This chain connects TRBV5-1 to TRBJ1-2; TRBD1 matches at 8 bases. Germline loops: CDR1 SGHRS, CDR2 YFSETQ. CDR3 length equals 16 residues. With 4 bases clipped from V and 6 bases from J, the junction kept 14 bases outside the gene matches.

This clone was counted a single time. V and J are TRBV2 and TRBJ1-2; a weak D match, TRBD1 (5 bases). The V end was cut by 1 base, the J end by 5 bases, with 17 bases between. Germline values: CDR1 SNHLY, CDR2 FYNNEI. This CDR3 has 16 amino acids. CDR3 sequence reads: CASSEVLARAIYGYTF. CDR3 DNA: TGTGCCAGCAGTGAAGTTTTAGCCAGGGCCATTTATGGCTACACCTTC.

The chain has TRBV5-4 and TRBJ2-3; TRBD2 matches at 11 bases. The CDR3 loop spans 15 amino acids. CDR1 and CDR2 from the germline V gene are SGHNT and YYREEE (reference sequence). The J segment lost 6 bases and the V segment lost 5 bases, leaving 8 bases of the junction unmatched. Here the CDR3 reads CASSRSGGAGDTQYF. DNA for the CDR3: TGTGCCAGCAGTCGTAGCGGGGGGGCGGGTGATACGCAGTATTTT.

This clone was observed a single time. The germline gene is not matched at one end of the junction; a read error may be the cause. The chain recombines TRBV7-7 with TRBJ2-3; D may match TRBD1 or TRBD2 (7 bases each). Germline V gives CDR1 SSHAT, CDR2 FNYEAQ (reference sequence). This CDR3 has 16 residues. The CDR3 is CASSPGGSGSTDTQYF. The CDR3 DNA reads TGTGCTAGCAGCCCAGGGGGTAGCGGGTCTACAGATACGCAGTATTTT. Using reference TRBV7-7 and TRBJ2-3 for the parts outside the CDR3, the full variable domain is GAGVSQSPRYKVTKRGQDVTLRCDPISSHATLYWYQQALGQGPEFLTYFNYEAQPDKSGLPSDRFSAERPEGSISTLTIQRTEQRDSAMYRCASSPGGSGSTDTQYFGPGTRLTVL.

This clone was counted a few times. The chain combines TRBV29-1 with TRBJ2-1, with 11 bases that match TRBD2. The CDR3 sequence is 14 residues long. V trimming: 7 bases; J trimming: 8 bases; junction bases outside the gene matches: 10. Germline V gene sequence: CDR1 SQVTM, CDR2 ANQGSEA. This CDR3 is CSGKTSGTLDEQFF. The DNA of the CDR3 is TGCAGCGGTAAGACTAGCGGGACCTTGGATGAGCAGTTCTTC.

This clone has only one observation. One end of the junction varies from germline; a read error may be responsible. This chain connects TRBV7-9 to TRBJ2-1; either TRBD1 or TRBD2 may supply D (6 bases each). Germline assignment: CDR1 SEHNR and CDR2 FQNEAQ (reference sequence). The CDR3 is 12 amino acids. DNA for the CDR3: TGTGCCAGCAGTCCTGAGGGGGGTTTCTCGGTCTTC. Its translation is CASSPEGGFSVF.